Listed here are 8 T cell receptor beta chains from one sample, sequenced in a study of OX40 agonist ivuxolimab in advanced cancers. The assay was immunoSEQ multiplex PCR, and TCRdb's table has in-frame clones only and misses some. The profile covers 50,000 to 75,000 clones, with 90% to 95% appearing a single time and about 19% taken by the ten largest. The specimen comprised CD4+ or CD8+ T cells sorted from blood, sampled in a trial of the OX40 agonist ivuxolimab. The source of these receptors is an adult with an advanced solid tumor such as melanoma, head and neck, liver or kidney cancer.

This chain connects TRBV15 to TRBJ2-7; no reliable D call. V was pared by 3 bases and J by 6 bases, with 12 bases between. This CDR3 region has 13 residues. The germline V gene has CDR1 LNHNV and CDR2 YYDKDF (reference sequence). The DNA for the CDR3 is TGTGCCACCAGCAGGACATGGACGGGCGAGCAGTACTTC. Its translation: CATSRTWTGEQYF.

The chain employs TRBV5-6 and TRBJ1-2; perhaps TRBD1 as D (5 bases). V was cut by 0 bases and J by 4 bases, with 22 bases left in between. Germline-derived CDR1 and CDR2 are SGHDT and YYEEEE. This CDR3 is 18 amino acids long. The CDR3, as DNA: TGTGCCAGCAGCTTGGCCCACCGGGACGTCAAAAGTGGCTATGGCTACACCTTC. As protein: CASSLAHRDVKSGYGYTF.

The rearrangement joins TRBV4-1 to TRBJ2-5; D unresolved. TRBJ2-7 matches the DNA end more closely, so the J call is doubtful. The germline V gene has CDR1 MGHRA and CDR2 YSYEKL. The length of the CDR3 is 15 residues. The CDR3, as DNA: TGCGCCAGCAGCCATGGCCAGGACGGATTATACGAGCAGTACTTC. Translated, it gives CASSHGQDGLYEQYF.

This chain links TRBV5-6 with TRBJ2-7, with D possibly being TRBD1 or TRBD2 (5 bases each). Trimming left V 0 bases short and J 0 bases short, with 7 bases between. CDR3 length: 14 residues. The germline V gene has CDR1 SGHDT and CDR2 YYEEEE. The CDR3 sequence: CASSLGGDSYEQYF. The CDR3, as DNA: TGTGCCAGCAGCTTGGGAGGGGACTCCTACGAGCAGTACTTC.

The chain has TRBV7-5 and TRBJ1-5; the DNA was not used to check the table's D call, TRBD1. TRBV7-5 is a pseudogene. The CDR3 covers 16 residues. The CDR3 reads CVRSLVSGNGNQPQHF. DNA of the CDR3: TGTGTCAGAAGCTTAGTTTCAGGGAATGGCAATCAGCCCCAGCATTTT.

The chain is built from TRBV28 and TRBJ1-2, with D perhaps matching TRBD1 (5 bases). The CDR3 length is 14 residues. Germline loops: CDR1 MDHEN, CDR2 SYDVKM. The V and J ends lost 6 bases and 8 bases respectively, with 19 bases between them. The CDR3 bases are TGTGCCAGCAGGCTACCTGGGGCTTTGCAGGGCTACACCTTC. This translates into CASRLPGALQGYTF.

The genes are TRBV6-1 and TRBJ1-2, with a tentative D call TRBD1 (6 bases). CDR1 is MNHNS and CDR2 is SASEGT in the germline V gene. CDR3 size: 14 residues. The CDR3 here is CVLPRGPGEYGYTF. As DNA, the CDR3 is TGTGTGCTACCAAGGGGACCAGGGGAATATGGCTACACCTTC.

The chain is built from TRBV6-5 and TRBJ2-1, with D tentatively TRBD1 or TRBD2 (5 bases each). The V gene's germline CDR1 is MNHEY and CDR2 SVGAGI. V shed 5 bases and J shed 8 bases, with 16 bases lying between them. This CDR3 spans 14 amino acids. The CDR3 loop reads CASSTPWGTDEQFF. CDR3 sequence (DNA): TGTGCCAGCAGTACCCCTTGGGGGACGGATGAGCAGTTCTTC.